This TCR beta chain was documented in a study of cytomegalovirus exposure and HLA in healthy donors. The germline gives CDR1 MNHEY, CDR2 SVGAGI. V was pared by 10 bases and J by 10 bases, with 23 bases between. This CDR3 comprises 14 residues. The PCR employed 60 Vbeta primers together with 13 Jbeta primers. Data came from immunoSEQ multiplex PCR; TCRdb stores just in-frame clones and leaves some out. The sample yields about 200,000 clones, 70% to 90% seen once. Study-level points and caveats: As a later analysis revealed, most CMV-associated TCR beta chains appeared HLA-restricted.

On this clone itself: Its antigen remains unknown.

Source material: PBMCs. This TCR was recovered from a woman aged 25 to 39 in good health and CMV-seronegative. This rearrangement joins TRBV6-5 to TRBJ2-1; a weak D match, TRBD2 (7 bases). The CDR3 bases are TGTGCCACCCTAGGGGTGGGGGGGCCGGGAGAGCAGTTCTTC. Its protein product is CATLGVGGPGEQFF.